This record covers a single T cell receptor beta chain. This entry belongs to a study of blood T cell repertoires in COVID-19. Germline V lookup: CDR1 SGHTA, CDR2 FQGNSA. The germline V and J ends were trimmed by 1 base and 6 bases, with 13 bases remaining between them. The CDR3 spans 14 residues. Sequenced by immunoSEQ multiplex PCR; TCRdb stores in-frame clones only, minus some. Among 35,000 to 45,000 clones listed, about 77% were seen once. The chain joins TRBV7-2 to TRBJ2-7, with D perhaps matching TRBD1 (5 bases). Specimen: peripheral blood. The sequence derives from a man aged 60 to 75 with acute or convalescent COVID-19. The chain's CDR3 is CASSLDVRAPEQYF. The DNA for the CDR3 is TGTGCCAGCAGCTTAGATGTCAGGGCCCCCGAGCAGTACTTC.